This T cell receptor beta chain was captured by sequencing in a study of cytomegalovirus exposure and HLA in healthy donors. Researchers ran the PCR with 60 Vbeta and 13 Jbeta primers. The repertoire was sequenced with immunoSEQ multiplex PCR; TCRdb's copy has only in-frame clones and lacks some. The sample yields 100,000 to 150,000 clones, approximately 80% seen once. Trimming removed 0 bases from V and 1 base from J; junction bases left unmatched: 2. The germline gives CDR1 MRHNA, CDR2 SNTAGT. This CDR3 is 16 amino acids long. This TCR came from a girl aged 2 to 9 in good health and CMV-seronegative. This chain uses TRBV6-4 with TRBJ2-3; the match to TRBD2 covers 9 bases. Sample: PBMCs. The CDR3 coding sequence is TGTGCCAGCAGTGACTCTAGCGGGGGAGGCACAGATACGCAGTATTTT. Translated: CASSDSSGGGTDTQYF.